Presented here are 11 T cell receptor beta chains from one specimen sequenced in a study of cytomegalovirus exposure and HLA in healthy donors. The PCR employed 60 Vbeta primers together with 13 Jbeta primers. Method: immunoSEQ multiplex PCR; TCRdb's copy keeps in-frame clones and lacks some. Of some 150,000 clones in the sample, around four fifths were seen once. The sample consisted of PBMCs. The origin of the receptors is a man aged 40-49 years in good health and CMV-seronegative.

This sequence joins TRBV7-9 and TRBJ2-7, with D perhaps TRBD1 (6 bases). The CDR3 spans 17 residues. Between the trimmed V and J ends, which lost 5 bases and 2 bases, there was a span of 22 bases. Germline values: CDR1 SEHNR, CDR2 FQNEAQ (reference sequence). The CDR3 DNA is TGTGCCAGCAGCCGTCCCGGAACAGGGTACGGCGCCTACGAGCAGTACTTC. Amino acids: CASSRPGTGYGAYEQYF.

This chain connects TRBV6-5 to TRBJ2-7, with TRBD2 matching 14 bases. Germline-derived CDR1 and CDR2 are MNHEY and SVGAGI. After removal of 7 bases from V and 7 bases from J, the junction contained 9 bases not matched to a gene. The CDR3 runs to 15 residues. CDR3 sequence: CASTQGGLAGDEQYF. Here the CDR3 DNA reads TGTGCCAGCACCCAAGGGGGACTAGCGGGAGATGAGCAGTACTTC.

This chain uses TRBV7-9 with TRBJ1-2, with D unclear. The V gene lost 4 bases and the J gene lost 2 bases, with 8 bases spanning the gap. The CDR3 has 13 residues. CDR1 is SEHNR and CDR2 is FQNEAQ in the germline V gene (reference sequence). CDR3 bases: TGTGCCAGCAGCTCATCGAGAAACTATGGCTACACCTTC. Translation: CASSSSRNYGYTF.

The J gene is TRBJ2-5, the V gene TRBV5-1; no clear D gene. This CDR3 has 14 amino acids. Germline V gene lookup returns CDR1 SGHRS and CDR2 YFSETQ. The V and J ends lost 1 base and 5 bases respectively, with 12 bases between them. The DNA for the CDR3 is TGCGCCAGCAGCTTGAGAGGAAACTCGGAGACCCAGTACTTC. Translation: CASSLRGNSETQYF.

Details on this clone: At one end, the junction sequence differs from germline, possibly due to a read error. The chain joins TRBV27 to TRBJ2-1, with TRBD2 matching over 9 bases. The germline V gene encodes CDR1 MNHEY and CDR2 SMNVEV (reference sequence). This CDR3 has 16 amino acids. The CDR3 loop reads CASNLFGTSSYNEQFF. In DNA form, the CDR3 reads TGTGCCAGCAATTTATTCGGGACTAGCAGCTACAATGAGCAGTTCTTC.

The chain employs TRBV7-3 and TRBJ2-2; 7 bases are shared with TRBD2. The CDR3 sequence is 15 residues long. J lost 1 base, V lost 5 bases, and 4 bases had no gene match. Germline-derived CDR1 and CDR2 are SGHTA and FQGTGA. The DNA for the CDR3 is TGTGCCAGCAGCCCCCAGCGGGAGAACACCGGGGAGCTGTTTTTT. This sequence encodes CASSPQRENTGELFF.

The chain carries TRBV27 and TRBJ2-3; D gene unclear. Per germline, CDR1 MNHEY and CDR2 SMNVEV (reference sequence). V was trimmed by 0 bases and J by 3 bases, leaving 7 bases between them. This CDR3 contains 14 residues. The CDR3 nucleotides are TGTGCCAGCAGTTTATCCTTTAGTACAGATACGCAGTATTTT. Encoded protein: CASSLSFSTDTQYF.

The chain employs TRBV19 and TRBJ1-5; D gene unclear. V was pared by 5 bases and J by 7 bases, with 12 bases between. There are 13 residues in the CDR3. Germline loops: CDR1 LNHDA, CDR2 SQIVND (reference sequence). CDR3 in amino acids: CASSSSGQQPQHF. CDR3 coding DNA: TGTGCCAGTAGTTCATCAGGTCAACAGCCCCAGCATTTT.

This clone has just one count. The chain joins TRBV15 to TRBJ2-3, with 7 bases fitting TRBD1. The CDR3 totals 17 residues. CDR1 and CDR2 (germline): LNHNV, YYDKDF (reference sequence). J was trimmed by 7 bases and V by 4 bases; bases with no gene match: 17. CDR3 residues: CATSIITDRAIDYTQYF. CDR3 in DNA: TGTGCCACCAGCATCATTACCGACAGGGCGATTGATTATACGCAGTATTTT.

This clone turned up a few times. The V gene is TRBV28, the J gene TRBJ2-3; D may be TRBD2 (6 bases). CDR3 length equals 14 residues. Looked up from germline, CDR1 is MDHEN and CDR2 is SYDVKM. Trimming stripped 2 bases from V and 3 bases from J, with 9 bases between. CDR3 sequence (DNA): TGTGCCAGCAGTTTAGGGGGGTTGACAGATACGCAGTATTTT. Its translation: CASSLGGLTDTQYF.

CDR3 sequence: CSANPWAGDSYNEQFF. Here the CDR3 DNA reads TGCAGCGCCAACCCATGGGCTGGTGACTCCTACAATGAGCAGTTCTTC. The gene calls are TRBV29-1 and TRBJ2-1, with D hard to call. CDR1 SQVTM and CDR2 ANQGSEA come from the germline V gene. The CDR3 totals 16 residues. V lost 7 bases to trimming and J lost 0 bases, with 19 bases between them.